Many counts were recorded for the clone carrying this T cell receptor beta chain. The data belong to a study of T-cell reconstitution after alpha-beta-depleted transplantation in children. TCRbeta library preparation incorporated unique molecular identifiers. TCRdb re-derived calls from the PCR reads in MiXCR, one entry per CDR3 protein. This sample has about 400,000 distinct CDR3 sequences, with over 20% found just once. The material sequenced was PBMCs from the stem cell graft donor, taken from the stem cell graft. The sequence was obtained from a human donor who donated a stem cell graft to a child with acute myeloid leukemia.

CDR3 in DNA: TGCAGCGTTGAAGGACTAGCGGGAGACAATGAGCAGTTCTTC. This encodes CSVEGLAGDNEQFF. J is TRBJ2-1 and V is TRBV29-1; TRBD2 matches 12 bases. From germline, CDR1 is SQVTM and CDR2 ANQGSEA. The CDR3 contains 14 residues. V lost 1 base and J lost 5; bases outside the gene matches: 0.